This entry features one T cell receptor beta chain sequence. Its cognate antigen has yet to be identified. It has no much larger one-base neighbor in the sample; base qualities were not kept. The entry originates in a study of human T cells and chemical hapten exposure (dated by TCRdb to 2020 to 2023). For the wider study: For sensitization, 2% DPC in acetone was applied to an approximately 2 cm by approximately 2 cm area of upper inner arm skin. Throughout the approximately 25-week study period, patients were also given weekly therapeutic DPC doses on the scalp. Patch testing on the upper back used Finn chambers containing 0.01% DPC, with scoring done after 6 days according to International Contact Dermatitis Research Group standards. Most of the patients in the cohort were female, and the cohort covered alopecia areata with under or over 50% scalp involvement, alopecia totalis and alopecia universalis. Libraries were pooled for sequencing, and variation in per-sample TCR yields was attributed mainly to small differences in library volumes within the pool. The study tracked peripheral blood TCR repertoire changes in vivo during primary and secondary sensitization to the hapten diphenylcyclopropenone (DPC) in alopecia patients. Blood was sampled from patients pre-sensitization (week 0) and at 2, 6 and about 24 weeks after DPC sensitization. Blood for TCR sequencing was provided by twenty-nine alopecia patients at one to four time points (pre-sensitization, 2, 6 and 24 weeks).

The investigation overall reported the following: Patch test score correlated positively with the number of PT1 expanded TCRs, reaching significance at thresholds 8, 16 and 32 but not at 4. DPC sensitization did not change how many TCRs were above 1 in 1000 frequency, and no evidence was found of alterations in global repertoire structure. All patients had alopecia, a presumed autoimmune disease, so their immune response might differ from that of healthy individuals. After repeated subsampling, the strength of the expansion versus patch-test correlation and the threshold at which it became significant changed. Compared with pre-sensitization or healthy control sets, expanded TCRs formed significantly more large CDR3 similarity clusters, which is consistent with antigen-driven responses.

Library generation was performed with RACE. Sequencing took place on a NextSeq 500. During library preparation, unique molecular identifiers were attached to individual cDNA molecules so that TCRs could be counted quantitatively and reproducibly. From each blood RNA sample, both TCR alpha and TCR beta chains were sequenced. The paper's processing steps were these. A median of about 87,000 TCRs per sample was observed, with a range of about 23,224 to 750,000. V, J and CDR3 annotation of the TCR reads was carried out using the Decombinator software suite. For PS versus PT1 abundance plots, all samples were subsampled to the same number of TCRs (28,000). TCRs were defined as expanded if absent before sensitization and observed at least eight times at the 2-week time point. TCRdb's own reprocessing of the public reads used fastp at Q25 and MiXCR and kept productive beta chains. Each entry is one CDR3 protein sequence, shown with its most common DNA and genes. Clone size and V and J calls follow TCRdb, not the original study. Present in this sample are tens of thousands of distinct CDR3 sequences, 9.9% of which were seen just once. Jointly, the top ten make up approximately 9.9% of the sample.

The sample's time point label is to be understood as: pre-sensitization, week 0. In the paper's terms, the treatment or condition label means: therapeutic diphenylcyclopropenone sensitization with weekly scalp DPC. At each patch-test visit, blood was drawn before the patch test was applied. Eligible patients were aged 18 to 70, diagnosed with alopecia, deemed suitable for DPC therapy, and excluded if pregnant. Total RNA was extracted from unfractionated whole blood that had been collected in Tempus Blood RNA tubes. Sequencing was performed on whole blood, taken in connection with sensitization to the hapten diphenylcyclopropenone (DPC). This sequence was found in a man aged 40-49 years with alopecia areata. Some clones in this sample may be carry-over from other donors' samples.

The DNA is as follows: TGCGCCAGCAGCCTGAAACAGGCGAGCAATGAGCAGTTCTTC. Its translation is CASSLKQASNEQFF. Recombination joined TRBV5-1 with TRBJ2-1, with TRBD1 perhaps the D gene, on 5 matching bases. The germline V gene provides CDR1 SGHRS and CDR2 YFSETQ. The V and J ends are trimmed by 4 bases and 6 bases, leaving 14 bases between them. Counted from cysteine to phenylalanine, this CDR3 has 14 amino acids. CDR3 DNA is the only sequence kept; it has 42 bases, read in frame from the first base.